This T cell receptor (beta chain) was observed in a study of tissue T cells after allogeneic stem cell transplantation. Overall study findings and caveats: Within patients, tissue anatomy strongly shaped TCR repertoire composition. Only a limited share of tissue TCRs appeared in blood or spleen.

Concerning this clone: As yet, its antigen is unknown. Genes here carry mouse names. The read falls 1 residue short of the CDR3 end, and the missing part is taken from the germline J gene.

Sequencing used immunoSEQ multiplex PCR; TCRdb keeps in-frame clones, though not all of them. The sample holds 15,000 to 20,000 clones, roughly three quarters seen once. Per the germline V gene, CDR1 is GKSSPN and CDR2 is SITVG. The CDR3 contains 13 residues. V trimming: 1 base; J trimming: 4 bases; junction bases outside the gene matches: 0. The chain employs TRBV31 and TRBJ1-2, with 10 bases fitting TRBD1. The sequencing input was spleen. This receptor was obtained from a female BALB/c mouse in good health. MHC haplotype of the strain: H2-d. CDR3: CAWSRDRGSDYTF. The covered CDR3 bases are TGTGCCTGGAGTCGGGACAGGGGCTCCGACTACACC. The variable domain in full, with the rest retrieved from reference TRBV31 and TRBJ1-2, is AQTIHQWPVAEIKAVGSPLSLGCTIKGKSSPNLYWYWQATGGTLQQLFYSITVGQVESVVQLNLSASRPKDDQFILSTEKLLLSHSGFYLCAWSRDRGSDYTFGSGTRLLVI.